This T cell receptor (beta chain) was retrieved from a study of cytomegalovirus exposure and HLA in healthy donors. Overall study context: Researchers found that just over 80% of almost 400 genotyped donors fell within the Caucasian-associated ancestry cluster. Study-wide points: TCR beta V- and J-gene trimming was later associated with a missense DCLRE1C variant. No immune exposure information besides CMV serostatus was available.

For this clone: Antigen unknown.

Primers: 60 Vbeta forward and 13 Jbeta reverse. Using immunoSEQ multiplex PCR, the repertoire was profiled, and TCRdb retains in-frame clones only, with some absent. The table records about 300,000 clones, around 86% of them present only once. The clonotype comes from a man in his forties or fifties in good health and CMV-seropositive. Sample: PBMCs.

The CDR3 is CASSLRGAQSTYEQYF. The DNA for the CDR3 is TGTGCCAGCAGCTTGCGGGGGGCCCAAAGCACCTACGAGCAGTACTTC. The chain joins TRBV5-6 to TRBJ2-7; perhaps TRBD2 as D (7 bases). Trimming removed 1 base from V and 2 bases from J, with 16 bases in between. The length of the CDR3 is 16 residues. Germline V gene data show CDR1 as SGHDT and CDR2 as YYEEEE.